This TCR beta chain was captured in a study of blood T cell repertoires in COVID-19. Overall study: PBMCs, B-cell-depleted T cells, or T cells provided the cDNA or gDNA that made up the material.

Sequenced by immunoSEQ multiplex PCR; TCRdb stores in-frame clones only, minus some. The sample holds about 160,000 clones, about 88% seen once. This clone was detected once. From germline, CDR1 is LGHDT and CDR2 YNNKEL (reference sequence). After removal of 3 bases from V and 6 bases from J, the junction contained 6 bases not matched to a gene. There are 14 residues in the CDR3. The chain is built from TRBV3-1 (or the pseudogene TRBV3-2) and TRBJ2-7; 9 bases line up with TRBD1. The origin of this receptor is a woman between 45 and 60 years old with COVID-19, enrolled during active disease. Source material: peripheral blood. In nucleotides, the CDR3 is TGTGCCAGCAGCCAGCCGGGACAGGGTGTCGAGCAGTACTTC. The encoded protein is CASSQPGQGVEQYF.